One and the same sample provided the 12 T cell receptor beta chains below, sequenced in a study of glioma-infiltrating T cells. Amplification of TCR alpha and beta CDR3 regions from RNA used iRepertoire nested multiplex PCR. TCRdb re-called the multiplex PCR reads with MiXCR, one entry per CDR3 protein. Seen here are 110,000 or so distinct CDR3 sequences, 25% to 30% observed once, and the top ten hold about 30%. The sequenced sample was glioma tissue, nonneoplastic brain tissue, or PBMCs (not recorded which). All receptors come from a human donor with low-grade glioma or glioblastoma, undergoing nonglioma brain surgery, or in good health (not recorded which).

V gene TRBV18 combines with J gene TRBJ1-3; D is unclear. This CDR3 is built from 18 residues. Deletions cut 3 bases from V and 0 bases from J, with 18 bases between. Germline loops: CDR1 KGHSH, CDR2 LQKENI. The DNA of the CDR3 is TGTGCCAGCTCACCTGCGCTGGCAGGTCCCACCTCTGGAAACACCATATATTTT. Protein sequence: CASSPALAGPTSGNTIYF. Full variable domain (outside the CDR3, taken from reference TRBV18 and TRBJ1-3): NAGVMQNPRHLVRRRGQEARLRCSPMKGHSHVYWYRQLPEEGLKFMVYLQKENIIDESGMPKERFSAEFPKEGPSILRIQQVVRGDSAAYFCASSPALAGPTSGNTIYFGEGSWLTVV.

The chain joins TRBV19 to TRBJ2-7; TRBD1 might be the D (5 bases). The germline V gene has CDR1 LNHDA and CDR2 SQIVND (reference sequence). The CDR3 spans 13 residues. V was pared by 4 bases and J by 4 bases, with 11 bases between. The CDR3 loop is CASSRGHFYEQYF. The DNA for the CDR3 is TGTGCCAGTAGTAGAGGACATTTTTACGAGCAGTACTTC.

The rearrangement links TRBV29-1 to TRBJ1-4, with a possible D match to TRBD1 (6 bases). V was trimmed by 4 bases and J by 5 bases, leaving 17 bases between them. Per germline, CDR1 SQVTM and CDR2 ANQGSEA. There are 15 residues in the CDR3. Here the CDR3 DNA reads TGCAGCGTTGGGCCCACTGACAGGCCAAATGAAAAACTGTTTTTT. It codes for CSVGPTDRPNEKLFF.

Concerning this clonotype: This sequence may be a read error, since a much larger clone differs from it by one base. The CDR3 DNA reads TGTGCCAGCAGCGAGCAGGGAAACGGCATCGAGAAGTACTTC. Translation: CASSEQGNGIEKYF. V usage is TRBV7-2 and J usage is TRBJ2-7; a weak D match, TRBD1 (5 bases). The CDR3 length is 14 residues. Germline CDR1 is SGHTA and CDR2 is FQGNSA.

The rearrangement joins TRBV12-3 or TRBV12-4 to TRBJ2-1, with D uncertain. The CDR3 runs to 12 residues. Trimming removed 5 bases at V and 10 bases at J, with 12 bases between. The CDR3 region is CASSPQRWEQFF. CDR3 nucleotides: TGTGCCAGCAGTCCCCAACGATGGGAGCAGTTCTTC.

This clonotype was detected only a few times. This may be a read error: a much more frequent sequence differs by one nucleotide. The V gene is TRBV6-6, the J gene TRBJ2-3, with unresolved D. The V and J ends lost 0 bases and 0 bases respectively, with 10 bases between them. The CDR3 covers 16 residues. Germline V gives CDR1 MNHNY, CDR2 SVGAGI (reference sequence). The CDR3 loop reads CASSYSARPSTDTQYF. The CDR3 DNA reads TGTGCCAGCAGTTACTCCGCCAGGCCTAGCACAGATACGCAGTATTTT.

This clonotype was found many times. This chain joins TRBV20-1 and TRBJ1-1; TRBD1 might be the D (5 bases). Trimming took off 0 bases at V and 4 bases at J, with 15 bases between the two ends. Looked up from germline, CDR1 is DFQATT and CDR2 is SNEGSKA (reference sequence). The length of the CDR3 is 15 residues. The CDR3 loop reads CSARDLAGIVTEAFF. In DNA form, the CDR3 reads TGCAGTGCTAGAGATCTGGCAGGGATCGTCACTGAAGCTTTCTTT.

This clonotype was counted ten times or more. The chain links TRBV6-1 to TRBJ2-3, with 8 bases fitting TRBD2. Germline V gene lookup returns CDR1 MNHNS and CDR2 SASEGT. The CDR3 length is 16 residues. With 5 bases clipped from V and 1 base from J, the junction kept 8 bases outside the gene matches. CDR3 DNA: TGTGCCAGCAGTTACGGGCTAGCGGGTCGCACAGATACGCAGTATTTT. As protein: CASSYGLAGRTDTQYF.

This clonotype was detected many times. V and J are TRBV15 and TRBJ2-1; 15 nucleotides line up with TRBD2. Looked up from germline, CDR1 is LNHNV and CDR2 is YYDKDF (reference sequence). The CDR3 length is 16 residues. V shed 10 bases, J shed 4 bases, and the junction held 8 bases outside the gene matches. CDR3 sequence: CAISGLAGGRYNEQFF. The CDR3 DNA sequence: TGTGCCATCTCGGGACTAGCGGGAGGACGGTACAATGAGCAGTTCTTC.

This clonotype was seen a few times. The chain carries TRBV5-6 and TRBJ2-1; 10 bases align to TRBD1. V shed 2 bases, J shed 3 bases, and the junction held 8 bases outside the gene matches. The CDR3 runs to 17 residues. Germline V gives CDR1 SGHDT, CDR2 YYEEEE. The CDR3 nucleotides are TGTGCCAGCAGCTTCTTTCGAAGGGACAGGGGCTACAATGAGCAGTTCTTC. Encoded protein: CASSFFRRDRGYNEQFF.

The chain employs TRBV7-2 and TRBJ2-7, with D possibly TRBD1 on 5 matching bases. V lost 5 bases to trimming and J lost 5 bases, with 13 bases between them. The CDR3 contains 13 residues. The germline V gene encodes CDR1 SGHTA and CDR2 FQGNSA. CDR3 loop: CASSQNRINEQYF. The CDR3 DNA sequence: TGTGCCAGCAGCCAGAACAGGATCAACGAGCAGTACTTC.

This clonotype appeared a few times. One end of the junction fails to match germline, which may point to a read error. V and J are TRBV2 and TRBJ2-7; D is undetermined. The CDR3 has 14 residues. Germline CDR1 is SNHLY and CDR2 is FYNNEI. Written as DNA, the CDR3 is TGTGCCAGCAGTGTGGCTCTGATTTCCTACGGGCAGTACTTC. Amino acid sequence: CASSVALISYGQYF.